This paragraph covers one T cell receptor (beta chain) sequence. Its antigen remains unidentified. From the germline V gene (reference sequence), CDR1 is DFQATT and CDR2 is SNEGSKA. Inclusive of the bounding cysteine and phenylalanine, the CDR3 is 15 residues long. DNA for this receptor is not on file. A Human TCR Profiling Kit was used to prepare UMI-labeled 5' RACE TCRbeta libraries. The same number of PCR cycles was used to prepare all TCRbeta libraries in parallel. The paper's processing steps were these. Each TCRbeta library contained between roughly 2,800 and 20,000 functional CDR3beta clonotypes. MIGEC 1.2.9 handled UMI extraction and consensus assembly, with a minimum of three reads required per UMI. MiXCR 3.0.3 was used to extract in-frame CDR3beta repertoires. After each sample was downsampled to 42,000 randomly selected UMIs, diversity metrics were computed in VDJtools 1.2.1. For the top 3,000 clones of each sample pair, the repertoire overlap metrics D, R and F2 were calculated in VDJtools. TCRdb reprocessed the sequencing reads and holds a single record per CDR3 protein sequence, with no DNA. TCRdb assigned the V and J calls; the authors' analysis was not used. The sample table holds about 12,000 distinct CDR3 sequences. The leading ten clones occupy over 12% of the sample.

Density gradient separation was used to isolate peripheral blood mononuclear cells from healthy donor buffy coats. The study enriched total CD8+ T cells through negative magnetic separation using EasySep or MojoSort CD8+ T cell isolation kits. An RNeasy Mini Kit was used to extract total RNA from duplicate vials of roughly 150,000 sorted CD8+ T cells per subset. The PBMCs were used either fresh or after being cryopreserved in fetal bovine serum with 10% DMSO. Fluorescence-activated cell sorting on a FACSAria III was used to sort CD8+ T cell subsets to purity. These data are taken from a study of human CD8 memory T cell subsets (TCRdb year 2020). Background for the entire study: TCRbeta repertoires of stem-like (TSTEM), progenitor exhausted-like (TPEX) and effector memory CD8+ T cell subsets were compared to assess their clonal relationships. TCRbeta repertoires were obtained from roughly 6 donors, each contributing TSTEM, TPEX and effector memory subsets. Findings and caveats that apply to the study as a whole: Both stem-like subsets shared clonotypes with effector memory cells, but TSTEM and TPEX repertoires overlapped minimally, suggesting distinct antigen spectra. Only TCRbeta chains were sequenced, and repertoire comparisons rested on five to seven donors tested with paired t-tests and Bonferroni correction. Similarly high normalized Shannon-Wiener diversity was shown by TSTEM and TPEX subsets, whereas comparatively lower diversity was seen in effector memory subsets. Greater repertoire diversity in TSTEM than in TPEX subsets was suggested by Chao1 estimates, potentially reflecting a broader range of specificities.

The sequence is built from TRBV20-1 and TRBJ2-3; TCRdb picks TRBD1, but there is no DNA to check that call. The receptor was derived from a human donor in good health. The sequencing input was CD8+ T cells from PBMCs. The CDR3 is CSANPGISSTDTQYF.